This T cell receptor beta chain was observed in a study of blood T cells in healthy people across ages. Primed by a sample-barcoded 5' primer and a J-beta primer mix, a second PCR proceeded for 7 to 11 cycles. TCRdb recomputed calls from the 5' RACE reads with MiXCR, one row per CDR3 protein. The repertoire includes nearly 800,000 distinct CDR3 sequences, about 61% of them detected once, and roughly 24% sits in the top ten. Donors were healthy Caucasian individuals from Russia aged roughly 6 to 95. Collection of 9 to 10 milliliters of peripheral blood was performed for each donor. PBMCs were isolated at a quantity of at least 6 million per sample. The receptor was isolated from a man aged 40-55 years in good health. Material: blood.

The CDR3: CASSLKWRDSEQYF. The CDR3 DNA reads as TGTGCCAGCAGCCTAAAATGGAGAGATTCGGAGCAGTACTTC. The chain is built from TRBV3-1 and TRBJ2-4; no clear D gene. The V gene lost 4 bases and the J gene lost 13 bases, with 20 bases spanning the gap. Germline values: CDR1 LGHDT, CDR2 YNNKEL (reference sequence). This CDR3 region has 14 residues.